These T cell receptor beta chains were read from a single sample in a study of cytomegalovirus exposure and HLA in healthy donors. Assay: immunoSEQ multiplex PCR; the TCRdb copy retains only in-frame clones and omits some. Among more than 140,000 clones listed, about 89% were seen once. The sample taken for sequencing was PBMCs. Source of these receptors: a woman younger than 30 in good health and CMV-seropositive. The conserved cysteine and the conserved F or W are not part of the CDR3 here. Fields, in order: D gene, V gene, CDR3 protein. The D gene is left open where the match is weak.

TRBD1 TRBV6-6 ASSDRGRRTGELF
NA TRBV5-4 ASSLQGPTEAF
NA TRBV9 ASSVATSSQETQY
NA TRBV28 ASSFPGQPHFGEQY
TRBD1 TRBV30 AWSGYRGTEAF
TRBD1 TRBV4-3 ASSQTRDRGAGYT
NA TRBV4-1 ASSQGRGADNQPQH
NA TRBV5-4 ASSLDRLNGYT
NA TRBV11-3 ASSRGAAYEQY
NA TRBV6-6 ASSYTGSEGYT
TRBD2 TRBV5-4 ASSLVSGRVLADTQY
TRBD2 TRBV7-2 ASGNSGVSTDTQY
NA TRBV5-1 ASSLEGGGPQH
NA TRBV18 ASSPTRLASDEQY
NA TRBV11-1 ASSSEPAGNYGYT
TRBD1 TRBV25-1 ASSTGFGSEQY
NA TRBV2 ASSDTSTDTQY
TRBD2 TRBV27 ASKGLAVATDTQY
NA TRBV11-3 ASSLVPGFENTEAF
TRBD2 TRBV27 ASALAGATKGTQY
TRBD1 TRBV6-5 ASSYRGQNGYT
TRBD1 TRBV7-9 ASSSRQGSYEQY
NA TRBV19 ASNGGTRETQY
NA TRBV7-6 ASSRTGQISYEQY
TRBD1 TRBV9 ASSVGTGGTDTQY
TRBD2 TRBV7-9 ASSFEAGGTQY
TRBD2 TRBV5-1 ASSFGLAGNQAQETQY
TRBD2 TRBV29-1 SVSGLVHEQY
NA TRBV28 ASSLSSGQPYEQY
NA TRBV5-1 ASSRDSYPNTEAF
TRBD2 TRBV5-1 ASSFGLAGGVGELF
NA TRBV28 ASSFLGGPGELF
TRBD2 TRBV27 ASSTTGTSGNYEQY
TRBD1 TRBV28 ARGTGDEQY
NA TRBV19 ASSFTSNQPQH
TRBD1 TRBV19 ASSIIRQGSQPQH
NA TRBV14 ASSQDLQENTEAF
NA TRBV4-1 ASSQSLEYRDLNTEAF
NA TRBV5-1 ASRSSWERTDTQY
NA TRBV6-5 ASSRSSGEWPQH
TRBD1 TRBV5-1 ASSSSTGQGETQY
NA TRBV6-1 ALGRGFSNQPQH
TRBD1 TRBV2 ASSVSGQGRETQY
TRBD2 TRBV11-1 ASSLASTSGKSEQY
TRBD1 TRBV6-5 ASSRFGTGDNEQF
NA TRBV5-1 ASSLGIGWGDGSYEQY
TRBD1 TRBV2 ASRTGLNEKLF
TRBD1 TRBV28 ASSPGQGISNQPQH
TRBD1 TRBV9 ASSLRQGDTEAF
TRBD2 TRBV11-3 ASRTGTSGYNEQF
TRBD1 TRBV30 AWSTKTGGGETQY
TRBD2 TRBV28 ASRDTSGTTQF
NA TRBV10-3 AIEGREKNEQF
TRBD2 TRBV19 ARNGGETQY
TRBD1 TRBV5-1 ASSGAGTGLTGELF
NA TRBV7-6 ASSSQLGEGEKLF
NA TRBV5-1 ASSSTSSSYNEQF
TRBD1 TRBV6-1 ASNDRERAYEQY